These 28 T cell receptor beta chains were all obtained from the same sample, sequenced in a study of identical twins. One entry per CDR3 protein, called by TCRdb with MiXCR from the 5' RACE reads. Of hundreds of thousands of distinct CDR3 sequences in the sample, approximately 25% were seen once. These data were likewise used in another study, on T cells expressing NK-cell markers.

Sequencing input: CD4+ T cells sorted from blood. The receptors were gathered from a woman between 18 and 30 years old in good health.

There are many counts of this clonotype. This sequence joins TRBV3-1 and TRBJ2-3; D might be TRBD1 (5 bases). CDR1 is LGHDT, CDR2 YNNKEL, per germline (reference sequence). CDR3 length: 15 residues. Trimming cost V 8 bases and J 3 bases, with 18 bases left between them. In DNA form, the CDR3 reads TGTGCCAGCTCCAGCGCAGGGCTCAGGACAGATACGCAGTATTTT. Its translation: CASSSAGLRTDTQYF.

This sequence joins TRBV6-1 and TRBJ2-3; D not resolved. With 4 bases removed from V and 5 bases from J, the gap between germline ends came to 16 bases. The germline CDR1 and CDR2 sequences are MNHNS and SASEGT. This CDR3 spans 15 amino acids. Written as DNA, the CDR3 is TGTGCCAGCAGTGTGAATCCCCGCCCGGGAGATACGCAGTATTTT. It specifies CASSVNPRPGDTQYF.

J is TRBJ1-5 and V is TRBV20-1, with 8 positions matching TRBD1. The CDR3 has 13 amino acids. With 5 bases clipped from V and 6 bases from J, the junction kept 6 bases outside the gene matches. Germline assignment: CDR1 DFQATT and CDR2 SNEGSKA (reference sequence). CDR3 sequence reads: CSAPTGDAQPQHF. CDR3 coding DNA: TGCAGTGCTCCGACAGGGGATGCTCAGCCCCAGCATTTT.

This clonotype was seen more than once but under ten times. CDR3 residues: CSADGPAYEQYF. The CDR3 coding sequence is TGCAGTGCCGACGGGCCAGCCTACGAGCAGTACTTC. The J gene is TRBJ2-7, the V gene TRBV20-1, with D uncertain. CDR1 is DFQATT and CDR2 is SNEGSKA in the germline V gene (reference sequence). Trimming stripped 6 bases from V and 2 bases from J, with 11 bases between. The CDR3 sequence is 12 residues long.

This clonotype was counted only a few times. The chain uses TRBV24-1 and TRBJ2-3; 8 nucleotides match TRBD2. V was pared by 2 bases and J by 3 bases, with 12 bases of the junction left unmatched. The CDR3 is 18 residues long. From germline, CDR1 is KGHDR and CDR2 SFDVKD. The CDR3 sequence: CATSDSARSGSETDTQYF. In DNA form, the CDR3 reads TGTGCCACCAGTGATTCCGCCCGCAGCGGGAGTGAGACAGATACGCAGTATTTT.

The rearrangement uses TRBV5-5 and TRBJ2-7, with TRBD1 as a possible D gene (5 bases). Germline V gene data show CDR1 as SGHKS and CDR2 as YYEKEE (reference sequence). The germline V and J ends were trimmed by 7 bases and 1 base, with 12 bases remaining between them. The CDR3 has 13 amino acids. CDR3 sequence reads: CASGAWGSYEQYF. The DNA for the CDR3 is TGTGCCAGCGGGGCATGGGGTTCCTACGAGCAGTACTTC.

The chain employs TRBV20-1 and TRBJ2-1, with D perhaps assigned TRBD1 or TRBD2 (7 bases each). The CDR3 contains 13 residues. CDR1 and CDR2 from the germline V gene are DFQATT and SNEGSKA (reference sequence). Trimming removed 6 bases at V and 10 bases at J, with 19 bases between. The CDR3 DNA sequence: TGCAGTGCCCGTCGAACAGGGGAGGGCGAGCAGTTCTTC. Its translation: CSARRTGEGEQFF.

This clonotype came up many times. The V gene is TRBV5-1, the J gene TRBJ2-5, with unresolved D. The germline V and J ends were trimmed by 1 base and 1 base, with 2 bases remaining between them. Germline V gives CDR1 SGHRS, CDR2 YFSETQ. CDR3 length: 12 residues. This CDR3 reads CASSLSQETQYF. The CDR3 coding sequence is TGCGCCAGCAGCTTGTCCCAAGAGACCCAGTACTTC.

Here the CDR3 reads CASSESRTRMGETQYF. In nucleotides, the CDR3 is TGTGCCAGCAGCGAATCTCGGACGCGGATGGGAGAGACCCAGTACTTC. V usage is TRBV7-9 and J usage is TRBJ2-5, with D unclear. In germline, CDR1 is SEHNR, CDR2 FQNEAQ (reference sequence). Trimming cost V 5 bases and J 4 bases, with 20 bases left between them. CDR3 length equals 16 residues.

This clonotype was counted only a few times. The CDR3 nucleotides read TGTGCCAGCAGCTTGGCCATCGGGAGCGATTCCTACAATGAGCAGTTCTTC. Translated, it gives CASSLAIGSDSYNEQFF. The chain carries TRBV5-6 and TRBJ2-1; maybe TRBD2 (6 bases). There are 17 residues in the CDR3. The V end was cut by 0 bases, the J end by 1 base, with 14 bases between. Germline CDR1 SGHDT, CDR2 YYEEEE.

This clonotype came up a few times. This chain links TRBV12-3 or TRBV12-4 with TRBJ2-1, with D possibly matching TRBD2 (5 bases). The CDR3 covers 17 residues. Trimming removed 8 bases at V and 0 bases at J, with 20 bases between. The CDR3 reads CASLQRPAAGSYNEQFF. CDR3 nucleotides: TGTGCCAGCCTACAGCGGCCAGCGGCGGGCTCCTACAATGAGCAGTTCTTC.

With respect to this clonotype: The CDR3 end shows no conserved phenylalanine or tryptophan, and so a read error is likely. The J gene is TRBJ2-7, the V gene TRBV7-8; the D gene is possibly TRBD2 (6 bases). Germline values: CDR1 SGHVS, CDR2 FQNEAQ. CDR3 length equals 13 residues. The germline V and J ends were trimmed by 6 bases and 2 bases, with 11 bases remaining between them. CDR3 amino acids: CASSAGTPYEQYL. The CDR3, as DNA: TGTGCCAGCAGTGCAGGGACTCCCTACGAGCAGTACTTA.

The chain combines TRBV20-1 with TRBJ2-3; a weak D match, TRBD2 (5 bases). The CDR3 totals 15 residues. CDR1 is DFQATT, CDR2 SNEGSKA, per germline (reference sequence). Trimming removed 2 bases at V and 0 bases at J, with 12 bases between. This chain's CDR3 is CSARLSGKSTDTQYF. CDR3 bases: TGCAGTGCTAGATTGTCCGGGAAGAGCACAGATACGCAGTATTTT.

The rearrangement links TRBV6-1 to TRBJ2-5; D uncertain. V lost 7 bases and J 5 bases, leaving 14 bases between the germline ends. From germline, CDR1 is MNHNS and CDR2 SASEGT. The length of the CDR3 is 13 residues. This CDR3 is CASTLPGGETQYF. Here the CDR3 DNA reads TGTGCCAGCACCTTACCAGGCGGTGAGACCCAGTACTTC.

The genes are TRBV27 and TRBJ2-7, with D unresolved. The V and J ends lost 3 bases and 4 bases respectively, with 10 bases between them. Germline lookup yields CDR1 MNHEY and CDR2 SMNVEV (reference sequence). The length of the CDR3 is 13 residues. CDR3 loop: CASSFTPRYEQYF. The CDR3 nucleotides read TGTGCCAGCAGTTTTACCCCTAGATACGAGCAGTACTTC.

This clonotype was picked up a small number of times. This sequence joins TRBV6-1 and TRBJ2-5; a weak D match, TRBD2 (6 bases). Deletions cut 6 bases from V and 1 base from J, with 12 bases between. Germline assignment: CDR1 MNHNS and CDR2 SASEGT. The CDR3 contains 14 residues. The CDR3 is CASSQGLLQETQYF. As DNA, the CDR3 is TGTGCCAGCAGCCAGGGACTTCTCCAAGAGACCCAGTACTTC.

The V and J genes are TRBV5-1 and TRBJ2-6; D remains ambiguous. Trimming cost V 4 bases and J 0 bases, with 11 bases left between them. The CDR3 runs 16 residues. Germline CDR1 reads SGHRS; CDR2 reads YFSETQ. Here the CDR3 DNA reads TGCGCCAGCAGCGTCCCAGCGAGCTCTGGGGCCAACGTCCTGACTTTC. Translation gives CASSVPASSGANVLTF.

The genes are TRBV12-3 or TRBV12-4 and TRBJ1-1; D is unclear. The CDR3 is 11 residues long. V was pared by 6 bases and J by 6 bases, with 8 bases between. CDR3 coding DNA: TGTGCCAGCAGAGGGATTGCTGAAGCTTTCTTT. Protein product: CASRGIAEAFF.

This clonotype was seen a handful of times. The chain's CDR3 is CASSIGGTQYF. CDR3 in DNA: TGTGCCAGCAGTATCGGTGGTACGCAGTATTTT. The rearrangement joins TRBV6-2 or TRBV6-3 to TRBJ2-3, with D unresolved. This CDR3 comprises 11 residues. Deletions cut 5 bases from V and 8 bases from J, with 8 bases between. Germline CDR1 MNHEY, CDR2 SVGEGT.

The chain uses TRBV15 and TRBJ2-3; D uncertain. Germline CDR1 LNHNV, CDR2 YYDKDF (reference sequence). The CDR3 covers 12 residues. Trimming left V 1 base short and J 5 bases short, with 4 bases between. CDR3 loop: CATSRAKDTQYF. The CDR3 region has the DNA TGTGCCACCAGCAGAGCAAAAGATACGCAGTATTTT.

This clonotype was observed a few times. This chain connects TRBV6-5 to TRBJ2-7; 9 bases align to TRBD2. The trim removed 4 bases at V and 0 bases at J, leaving 10 bases unmatched. The germline V gene encodes CDR1 MNHEY and CDR2 SVGAGI. CDR3 length equals 17 residues. The CDR3 DNA follows: TGTGCCAGCAGTTCAACCCGATTGACTAGCGGCTCCTACGAGCAGTACTTC. This codes for CASSSTRLTSGSYEQYF.

The genes are TRBV6-1 and TRBJ2-5, with 10 bases lining up with TRBD2. The V segment lost 6 bases and the J segment 1 base; nucleotides outside the gene matches: 14. The CDR3 is 18 residues long. Germline lookup yields CDR1 MNHNS and CDR2 SASEGT. The CDR3: CASSRLVGLAGVQETQYF. CDR3 coding DNA: TGTGCCAGCAGCCGATTGGTGGGGCTAGCGGGGGTCCAAGAGACCCAGTACTTC.

CDR3 protein: CSAYMGEADTQYF. As DNA, the CDR3 is TGCAGTGCTTACATGGGGGAGGCAGATACGCAGTATTTT. The V gene is TRBV20-1, the J gene TRBJ2-3, with D possibly matching TRBD2 (6 bases). CDR1 is DFQATT, CDR2 SNEGSKA, per germline (reference sequence). CDR3 length equals 13 residues. Deletions cut 5 bases from V and 4 bases from J, with 13 bases between.

This clonotype was observed a handful of times. This chain links TRBV5-1 with TRBJ2-5, with D perhaps TRBD1 (5 bases). CDR3 length: 14 amino acids. Trimming pared 9 bases from V and 3 bases from J, leaving 18 bases between. Germline CDR1 reads SGHRS; CDR2 reads YFSETQ. The CDR3 DNA reads TGCGCCACCACACCAGGGCAGAATAAAGAGACCCAGTACTTC. Protein product: CATTPGQNKETQYF. The whole variable domain, filled in from reference TRBV5-1 and TRBJ2-5, reads KAGVTQTPRYLIKTRGQQVTLSCSPISGHRSVSWYQQTPGQGLQFLFEYFSETQRNKGNFPGRFSGRQFSNSRSEMNVSTLELGDSALYLCATTPGQNKETQYFGPGTRLLVL.

J is TRBJ2-5 and V is TRBV9; 7 bases align to TRBD1. CDR3 length equals 15 residues. After removal of 0 bases from V and 4 bases from J, the junction contained 6 bases not matched to a gene. The germline V gene has CDR1 SGDLS and CDR2 YYNGEE. The chain's CDR3 is CASSVAGQRRETQYF. CDR3 DNA sequence: TGTGCCAGCAGCGTAGCGGGACAGAGAAGAGAGACCCAGTACTTC.

This clonotype was seen a few times. The chain uses TRBV27 and TRBJ2-7, with 11 nucleotides matching TRBD1. CDR1 and CDR2 from the germline V gene are MNHEY and SMNVEV (reference sequence). V lost 3 bases, J lost 4 bases, and 8 bases stayed unmatched. This CDR3 contains 16 residues. CDR3 region: CASSFIPGQGVYEQYF. In nucleotides, the CDR3 is TGTGCCAGCAGTTTTATCCCGGGACAGGGGGTGTACGAGCAGTACTTC.

The V and J genes are TRBV3-1 and TRBJ2-2; 8 bases map to TRBD2. Germline lookup yields CDR1 LGHDT and CDR2 YNNKEL (reference sequence). The V and J ends lost 3 bases and 6 bases, in that order; junction bases with no gene match: 9. This CDR3 is built from 16 residues. The DNA for the CDR3 is TGTGCCAGCAGCCATACGGGGACTAGTTGGCCCGGGGAGCTGTTTTTT. Translating gives CASSHTGTSWPGELFF.

This clonotype was seen a handful of times. V and J are TRBV29-1 and TRBJ1-1; no reliable D call. Germline lookup yields CDR1 SQVTM and CDR2 ANQGSEA. The CDR3 is 12 amino acids. The V gene lost 7 bases and the J gene lost 8 bases, with 17 bases spanning the gap. The CDR3 loop is CSAIPPSEEAFF. The CDR3 coding sequence is TGCAGCGCCATTCCCCCCTCAGAGGAAGCTTTCTTT.